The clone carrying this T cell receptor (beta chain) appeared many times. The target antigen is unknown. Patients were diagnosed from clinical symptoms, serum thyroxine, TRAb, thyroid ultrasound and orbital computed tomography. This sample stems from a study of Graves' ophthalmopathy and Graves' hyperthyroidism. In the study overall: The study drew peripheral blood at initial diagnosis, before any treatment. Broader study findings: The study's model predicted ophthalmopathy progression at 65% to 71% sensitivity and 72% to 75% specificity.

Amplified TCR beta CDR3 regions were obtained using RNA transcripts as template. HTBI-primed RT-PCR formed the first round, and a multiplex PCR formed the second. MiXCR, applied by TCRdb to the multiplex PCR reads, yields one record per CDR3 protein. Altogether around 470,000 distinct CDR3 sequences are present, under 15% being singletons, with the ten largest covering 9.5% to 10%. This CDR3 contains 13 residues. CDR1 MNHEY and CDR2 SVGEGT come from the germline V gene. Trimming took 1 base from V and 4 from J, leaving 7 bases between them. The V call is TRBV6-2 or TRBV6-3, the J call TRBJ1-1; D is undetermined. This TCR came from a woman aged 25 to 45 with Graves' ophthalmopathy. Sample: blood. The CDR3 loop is CASSYLAGTEAFF. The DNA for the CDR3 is TGTGCCAGCAGTTACTTGGCGGGCACTGAAGCTTTCTTT.